A selection of T cell receptor beta chains follows, all from one sample in a study of blood T cell repertoires in COVID-19. Some clones are missing from TCRdb's copy, which holds only in-frame ones; the method was immunoSEQ multiplex PCR. The sample consists of hundreds of thousands of clones, about four fifths of them appearing once. Material for sequencing was peripheral blood. The source is a woman in her forties or fifties with acute or convalescent COVID-19. Each CDR3 is given with its conserved first and last residue. The order of the fields is V gene, D gene, clone size, CDR3 length, J gene, CDR3 protein, CDR3 DNA. A D gene is named only where the DNA matches it firmly. Clone size is shown for a subset of rows, as once, few, many or a class of expanded clone.

>TRBV3-1/TRBV3-2|TRBD2|once|16|TRBJ2-7
CASSPLSLANGYEQYF
TGTGCCAGCAGCCCACTATCACTAGCGAATGGCTACGAGCAGTACTTC
>TRBV11-2|NA|NA|13|TRBJ1-1
CASSLDLNTEAFF
TGTGCCAGCAGCTTAGATCTAAATACTGAAGCTTTCTTT
>TRBV28|TRBD1|NA|14|TRBJ1-5
CASSQRDRVQPQHF
TGTGCCAGCAGCCAGCGGGACAGGGTTCAGCCCCAGCATTTT
>TRBV19|NA|NA|13|TRBJ1-3
CASSIGLSGTIYF
TGTGCCAGTAGTATCGGACTCTCCGGCACCATATATTTT
>TRBV18|NA|NA|14|TRBJ2-2
CASSPTGNTGELFF
TGTGCCAGCTCACCAACCGGGAACACCGGGGAGCTGTTTTTT
>TRBV19|TRBD2|once|19|TRBJ2-6
CASRLSGTSLSSGANVLTF
TGTGCCAGTAGGCTAAGCGGGACTAGCCTGAGCTCTGGGGCCAACGTCCTGACTTTC
>TRBV27|TRBD1|NA|17|TRBJ1-5
CASSRGTGGSSNQPQHF
TGTGCCAGCAGTCGGGGGACAGGGGGAAGTAGCAATCAGCCCCAGCATTTT
>TRBV6-5|NA|NA|15|TRBJ1-6
CASRDSLRETSPLHF
TGTGCCAGCAGGGATTCTCTTAGGGAGACTTCACCCCTCCACTTT
>TRBV5-1|TRBD2|NA|15|TRBJ2-1
CASSLVSGGRNEQFF
TGCGCCAGCAGCTTGGTATCGGGAGGGAGGAATGAGCAGTTCTTC
>TRBV3-1/TRBV3-2|NA|NA|14|TRBJ2-7
CASSRLEASYEQYF
TGTGCCAGCAGCCGACTAGAGGCCTCCTACGAGCAGTACTTC
>TRBV5-1|TRBD2|NA|19|TRBJ2-1
CASSLARLAGGPSKNEQFF
TGCGCCAGCAGCTTGGCCCGACTAGCGGGAGGGCCCTCAAAGAACGAGCAGTTCTTC
>TRBV3-1/TRBV3-2|TRBD2|NA|17|TRBJ2-5
CASSPTIPSGGQETQYF
TGTGCCAGCAGCCCCACGATCCCTAGCGGGGGGCAAGAGACCCAGTACTTC
>TRBV7-9|NA|NA|13|TRBJ2-5
CASSLAGDETQYF
TGTGCCAGCAGCTTAGCGGGAGATGAGACCCAGTACTTC
>TRBV7-2|TRBD1|NA|15|TRBJ2-7
CASSSQGTASYEQYF
TGTGCCAGCAGCTCCCAGGGGACAGCCTCCTACGAGCAGTACTTC
>TRBV9|NA|few|15|TRBJ2-6
CASSVESGRANVLTF
TGTGCCAGCAGCGTAGAATCGGGGAGGGCCAACGTCCTGACTTTC
>TRBV4-2|NA|NA|15|TRBJ2-3
CASSPKQGGADTQYF
TGTGCCAGCAGCCCGAAACAGGGAGGGGCAGATACGCAGTATTTT
>TRBV19|TRBD1|once|15|TRBJ1-2
CASSSPGQGHYGYTF
TGTGCCAGTAGTAGCCCGGGACAGGGCCACTATGGCTACACCTTC
>TRBV27|TRBD1|NA|14|TRBJ1-2
CASSFAGTGRGYTF
TGTGCCAGCAGTTTCGCCGGGACAGGGAGAGGCTACACCTTC
>TRBV6-5|TRBD2|NA|15|TRBJ2-1
CASSYSAGGGNEQFF
TGTGCCAGCAGTTACTCGGCGGGAGGGGGTAATGAGCAGTTCTTC
>TRBV5-1|TRBD2|NA|14|TRBJ2-3
CASSRGDNTDTQYF
TGCGCCAGCTCGCGGGGGGACAACACAGATACGCAGTATTTT
>TRBV5-1|TRBD2|NA|16|TRBJ2-5
CASSTGGSGLQETQYF
TGCGCCAGCAGCACGGGGGGTAGCGGACTTCAAGAGACCCAGTACTTC
>TRBV29-1|NA|NA|13|TRBJ2-6
CSAARAGANVLTF
TGCAGCGCCGCCCGAGCTGGGGCCAACGTCCTGACTTTC
>TRBV12-3/TRBV12-4|TRBD2|NA|13|TRBJ2-1
CASSSNGLDEQFF
TGTGCCAGCAGTTCGAACGGACTAGATGAGCAGTTCTTC
>TRBV2|TRBD2|NA|16|TRBJ2-1
CASSEGGLAGYNEQFF
TGTGCCAGCAGTGAAGGGGGACTAGCGGGATACAATGAGCAGTTCTTC
>TRBV11-2|NA|NA|14|TRBJ2-1
CASSFLVGYNEQFF
TGTGCCAGCAGCTTCCTAGTTGGGTACAATGAGCAGTTCTTC
>TRBV19|NA|few|14|TRBJ2-7
CASSRGFPPYEQYF
TGTGCCAGTAGTAGGGGCTTCCCTCCCTACGAGCAGTACTTC
>TRBV29-1|TRBD1|once|14|TRBJ2-5
CSVIWTGGVETQYF
TGCAGCGTGATTTGGACAGGGGGTGTCGAGACCCAGTACTTC
>TRBV5-1|NA|many|14|TRBJ1-1
CASSLWGGDTEAFF
TGCGCCAGCAGCTTATGGGGGGGCGACACTGAAGCTTTCTTT
>TRBV7-2|NA|few|16|TRBJ1-4
CASSRGGTGRNEKLFF
TGTGCCAGCAGCCGCGGGGGGACGGGGAGGAATGAAAAACTGTTTTTT
>TRBV10-3|TRBD2|NA|14|TRBJ2-2
CAISAREDTGELFF
TGTGCCATCAGTGCACGGGAGGACACCGGGGAGCTGTTTTTT
>TRBV11-2|TRBD2|NA|18|TRBJ2-7
CASSLDPWTSGSGDEQYF
TGTGCCAGCAGCTTAGATCCCTGGACTAGCGGGAGCGGTGACGAGCAGTACTTC
>TRBV9|TRBD1|once|15|TRBJ2-7
CASSARDSSSYEQYF
TGTGCCAGCAGCGCCAGGGACAGTAGCTCCTACGAGCAGTACTTC
>TRBV11-2|TRBD2|few|19|TRBJ2-7
CASSLGRLWREAVENEQYF
TGTGCCAGCAGCTTAGGGCGGCTCTGGCGGGAGGCCGTGGAGAACGAGCAGTACTTC
>TRBV2|NA|NA|14|TRBJ2-7
CASSGGLVSYEQYF
TGTGCCAGCAGTGGCGGACTGGTCTCCTACGAGCAGTACTTC
>TRBV5-1|NA|NA|13|TRBJ1-2
CASSPGHDEGYTF
TGCGCCAGCAGTCCCGGACACGACGAAGGCTACACCTTC
>TRBV19|NA|NA|13|TRBJ1-5
CASSGTGNQPQHF
TGTGCCAGTAGTGGAACAGGGAATCAGCCCCAGCATTTT
>TRBV6-5|TRBD1|NA|13|TRBJ1-4
CASRQGANEKLFF
TGTGCCAGTAGACAGGGAGCTAATGAAAAACTGTTTTTT
>TRBV6-6|NA|NA|13|TRBJ2-7
CASSGTDRYEQYF
TGTGCCAGCAGTGGGACGGACAGATACGAGCAGTACTTC
>TRBV11-3|TRBD1|NA|14|TRBJ2-7
CASSPRDRAYEQYF
TGTGCCAGCAGCCCTCGGGACAGGGCTTACGAGCAGTACTTC
>TRBV5-1|NA|NA|15|TRBJ1-1
CASSPRTAPNTEAFF
TGCGCCAGCAGCCCTAGGACAGCCCCGAACACTGAAGCTTTCTTT
>TRBV25-1|TRBD1|NA|14|TRBJ1-1
CASSDTGGRTEAFF
TGTGCCAGCAGTGACACAGGGGGCCGCACTGAAGCTTTCTTT
>TRBV27|TRBD2|few|18|TRBJ2-2
CASSPFRGLAANTGELFF
TGTGCCAGCAGCCCATTTCGCGGGCTAGCGGCGAACACCGGGGAGCTGTTTTTT
>TRBV5-1|NA|many|13|TRBJ1-5
CASSLGRGQPQHF
TGCGCCAGCAGCTTGGGGAGGGGTCAGCCCCAGCATTTT
>TRBV6-5|NA|NA|15|TRBJ2-7
CASTLADPSSYEQYF
TGTGCCAGCACCCTGGCGGATCCAAGCTCCTACGAGCAGTACTTC
>TRBV30|NA|NA|19|TRBJ1-6
CAWKAESSAWLINNSPLHF
TGTGCCTGGAAGGCTGAGAGCAGCGCCTGGTTGATTAATAATTCACCCCTCCACTTT
>TRBV28|TRBD2|few|14|TRBJ2-7
CASSLRSGIYEQYF
TGTGCCAGCAGTTTGCGGAGCGGGATCTACGAGCAGTACTTC
>TRBV4-2|NA|NA|18|TRBJ2-1
CASSQEVNQPTGTYEQFF
TGTGCCAGCAGCCAAGAGGTAAACCAGCCCACGGGAACATATGAGCAGTTCTTC
>TRBV5-1|NA|NA|14|TRBJ2-5
CASSLVEDSETQYF
TGCGCCAGCAGCTTGGTCGAGGATTCAGAGACCCAGTACTTC
>TRBV11-3|NA|NA|16|TRBJ2-2
CASSLGGTLNTGELFF
TGTGCCAGCAGCTTAGGGGGGACACTCAACACCGGGGAGCTGTTTTTT
>TRBV11-2|TRBD2|NA|16|TRBJ2-3
CASSLTSGNRADTQYF
TGTGCCAGCAGCTTGACTAGCGGGAATCGTGCAGATACGCAGTATTTT
>TRBV28|TRBD1|NA|14|TRBJ1-1
CASSINRGGTEAFF
TGTGCCAGCAGTATCAACAGGGGTGGCACTGAAGCTTTCTTT
>TRBV6-1|NA|NA|13|TRBJ1-2
CASSERGSYGYTF
TGTGCCAGCAGTGAACGGGGGAGCTATGGCTACACCTTC
>TRBV28|NA|NA|14|TRBJ1-5
CAIERGGSNQPQHF
TGTGCCATCGAAAGAGGCGGTAGCAATCAGCCCCAGCATTTT
>TRBV11-3|NA|NA|15|TRBJ1-3
CASSLDSWSGNTIYF
TGTGCCAGCAGCTTAGACAGTTGGTCTGGAAACACCATATATTTT
>TRBV27|TRBD2|NA|14|TRBJ2-7
CASNTRDYTYEQYF
TGTGCCAGCAATACCCGGGACTACACCTACGAGCAGTACTTC